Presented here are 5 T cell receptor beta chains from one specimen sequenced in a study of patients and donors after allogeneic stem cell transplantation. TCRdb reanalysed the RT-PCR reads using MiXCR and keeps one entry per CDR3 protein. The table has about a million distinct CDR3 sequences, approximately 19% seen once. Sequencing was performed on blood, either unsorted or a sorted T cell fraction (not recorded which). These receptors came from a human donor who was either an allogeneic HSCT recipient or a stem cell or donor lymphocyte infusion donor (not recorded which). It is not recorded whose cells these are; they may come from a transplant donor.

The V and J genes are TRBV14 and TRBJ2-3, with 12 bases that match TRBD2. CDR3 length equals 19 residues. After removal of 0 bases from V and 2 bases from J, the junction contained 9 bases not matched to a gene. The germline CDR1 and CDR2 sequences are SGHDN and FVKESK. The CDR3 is CASSQDRTSGGRNTDTQYF. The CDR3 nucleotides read TGTGCCAGCAGCCAAGATCGCACTAGCGGGGGGCGCAACACAGATACGCAGTATTTT.

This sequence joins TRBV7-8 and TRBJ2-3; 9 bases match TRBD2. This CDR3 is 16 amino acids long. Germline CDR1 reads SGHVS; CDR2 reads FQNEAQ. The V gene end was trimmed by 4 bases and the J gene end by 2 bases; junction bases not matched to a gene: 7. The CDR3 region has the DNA TGTGCCAGCAGCTACCCGGGACTAGCACACACAGATACGCAGTATTTT. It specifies CASSYPGLAHTDTQYF.

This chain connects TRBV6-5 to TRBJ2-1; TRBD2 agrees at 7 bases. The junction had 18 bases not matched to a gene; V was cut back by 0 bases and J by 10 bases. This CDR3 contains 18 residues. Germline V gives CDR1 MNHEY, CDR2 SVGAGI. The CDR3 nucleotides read TGTGCCAGCAGTTACTCCCTAGAAGCGGGAAAGCCTGGGGGGGAGCAGTTCTTC. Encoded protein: CASSYSLEAGKPGGEQFF.

The CDR3 DNA sequence: TGCAGTGCTAGGGAGGGAAGCCTGTTCGGTGAGCAGTTCTTC. It is translated as CSAREGSLFGEQFF. The chain has TRBV20-1 and TRBJ2-1; tentatively, D is TRBD2 (6 bases). In germline, CDR1 is DFQATT, CDR2 SNEGSKA (reference sequence). The V end was cut by 3 bases, the J end by 9 bases, with 18 bases between. This CDR3 spans 14 amino acids.

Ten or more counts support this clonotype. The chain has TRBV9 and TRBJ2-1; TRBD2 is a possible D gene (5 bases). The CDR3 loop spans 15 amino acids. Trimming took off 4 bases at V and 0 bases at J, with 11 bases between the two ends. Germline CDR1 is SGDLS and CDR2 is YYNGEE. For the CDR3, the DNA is TGTGCCAGCAGCTTTCAAGGGAGCTCCTACAATGAGCAGTTCTTC. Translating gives CASSFQGSSYNEQFF.